Below are 23 T cell receptor beta chains sequenced from a single sample in a study of CD8 T cells in ankylosing spondylitis. TCRdb re-called the 5' RACE reads through MiXCR, storing one row per CDR3 protein. The profile shows 200,000 to 300,000 distinct CDR3 sequences, 20% to 30% of them singletons. The sequenced material came from blood, either unsorted or a sorted T cell fraction (not recorded which). These receptors all stem from a male donor with ankylosing spondylitis or in good health (not recorded which).

In its sample, this clonotype was seen many times. The CDR3, as DNA: TGCAGCGTTAAGACGGGACAGGGATACGAGCAGTACTTC. This codes for CSVKTGQGYEQYF. This sequence joins TRBV29-1 and TRBJ2-7; TRBD1 agrees at 9 bases. Germline-derived CDR1 and CDR2 are SQVTM and ANQGSEA. CDR3 length: 13 amino acids. V shed 5 bases and J 4 bases; nucleotides not matched to a gene: 6.

This clonotype was seen ten or more times. This rearrangement joins TRBV20-1 to TRBJ1-1; a weak D match, TRBD1 (5 bases). V dropped 1 base and J dropped 6 bases, with 12 bases sitting between them. The CDR3 is 13 amino acids. Germline values: CDR1 DFQATT, CDR2 SNEGSKA (reference sequence). DNA of the CDR3: TGCAGTGCTAGAGGCAGGGCCTACGCTGAAGCTTTCTTT. It translates to CSARGRAYAEAFF.

The chain has TRBV9 and TRBJ2-1; no clear D. Between the trimmed V and J ends, which lost 0 bases and 9 bases, there was a span of 7 bases. The CDR3 is 12 amino acids. CDR1 SGDLS and CDR2 YYNGEE come from the germline V gene. In DNA, the CDR3 is TGTGCCAGCAGCGTAGTGAAGGGTGAGCAGTTCTTC. Translating it yields CASSVVKGEQFF.

This rearrangement joins TRBV6-1 to TRBJ2-2, with 7 bases that match TRBD2. Per germline, CDR1 MNHNS and CDR2 SASEGT. The CDR3 is 13 amino acids. J lost 0 bases, V lost 10 bases, and 2 bases had no gene match. The CDR3 bases are TGTGCCACCGCGGGGGCGAACACCGGGGAGCTGTTTTTT. Its translation: CATAGANTGELFF.

This clonotype has only a few counts. The rearrangement links TRBV29-1 to TRBJ2-2; the D gene is possibly TRBD1 (6 bases). CDR3 length equals 14 residues. Germline V lookup: CDR1 SQVTM, CDR2 ANQGSEA. V was cut by 5 bases and J by 4 bases, with 14 bases left in between. Here the CDR3 DNA reads TGCAGCGTTTCTCAGGGGTTGACCACCGGGGAGCTGTTTTTT. Translating gives CSVSQGLTTGELFF.

This clonotype was recorded at least ten times. CDR3 residues: CASSPRVNEQYF. The CDR3 DNA is TGTGCCAGCAGCCCCAGGGTCAACGAGCAGTACTTC. V gene TRBV12-3 or TRBV12-4 combines with J gene TRBJ2-7; maybe TRBD1 (5 bases). Trimming took 6 bases from V and 5 from J, leaving 11 bases between them. The CDR3 totals 12 residues.

This clonotype has a count of ten or more. V and J are TRBV20-1 and TRBJ2-5; 10 positions match TRBD2. V lost 6 bases, J lost 1 base, and 5 bases stayed unmatched. The CDR3 sequence is 14 residues long. Germline assignment: CDR1 DFQATT and CDR2 SNEGSKA (reference sequence). The CDR3 protein is CSAVRTSGQETQYF. The CDR3 DNA reads as TGCAGTGCGGTACGGACTAGCGGCCAAGAGACCCAGTACTTC.

V is TRBV27 and J is TRBJ2-7, with 10 bases lining up with TRBD2. Germline values: CDR1 MNHEY, CDR2 SMNVEV (reference sequence). Trimming at V came to 6 bases and at J to 3 bases, leaving 11 bases not matched to a gene. CDR3 size: 16 residues. CDR3 DNA: TGTGCCAGCAGGGTTCGTAGCGGGGGGATTAACTACGAGCAGTACTTC. Translation gives CASRVRSGGINYEQYF.

This clonotype was detected only a few times. The chain joins TRBV20-1 to TRBJ2-5; 9 bases agree with TRBD2. V was clipped by 4 bases and J by 3 bases; unmatched bases: 18. Germline assignment: CDR1 DFQATT and CDR2 SNEGSKA (reference sequence). This CDR3 has 18 residues. The CDR3 sequence is CSAMGDWGAGGPKETQYF. The DNA of the CDR3 is TGCAGTGCTATGGGGGACTGGGGAGCGGGGGGCCCGAAAGAGACCCAGTACTTC.

This clonotype was detected ten times or more. The chain couples TRBV20-1 to TRBJ1-1, with D perhaps TRBD1 (5 bases). Per the germline V gene, CDR1 is DFQATT and CDR2 is SNEGSKA (reference sequence). Trimming removed 4 bases at V and 11 bases at J, with 11 bases between. This CDR3 contains 10 residues. The CDR3 reads CSAIRGGAFF. Written as DNA, the CDR3 is TGCAGTGCTATAAGGGGTGGGGCTTTCTTT.

This clonotype was observed at least ten times. The chain employs TRBV29-1 and TRBJ1-2, with D hard to call. The CDR3 is 13 residues long. Trimming removed 3 bases from V and 0 bases from J, with 8 bases in between. Germline-derived CDR1 and CDR2 are SQVTM and ANQGSEA. DNA for the CDR3: TGCAGCGTTGAGACCGATTCTAACTATGGCTACACCTTC. Its translation: CSVETDSNYGYTF.

This clonotype was counted once. The chain joins TRBV29-1 to TRBJ2-3; possible D gene TRBD2, 5 bases. V gave up 7 bases and J gave up 3 bases, with 11 bases separating them. This CDR3 has 12 amino acids. Germline loops: CDR1 SQVTM, CDR2 ANQGSEA. CDR3 in DNA: TGCAGCGCCTCCCTAGCTACAGATACGCAGTATTTT. Its protein is CSASLATDTQYF.

This clonotype occurred many times. V and J are TRBV28 and TRBJ1-1; no definite D call. Germline V CDR1 and CDR2: MDHEN, SYDVKM. This CDR3 has 14 residues. V was cut by 6 bases and J by 0 bases, with 11 bases left in between. The chain's CDR3 is CASRAGSMNTEAFF. The CDR3 region has the DNA TGTGCCAGCAGAGCCGGGAGCATGAACACTGAAGCTTTCTTT.

CDR3 sequence (DNA): TGCAGTGCTAGAGATCCCTCGGCAGGGGCGAATTCACCCCTCCACTTT. This translates into CSARDPSAGANSPLHF. The chain couples TRBV20-1 to TRBJ1-6, with D possibly TRBD1 on 6 matching bases. Germline-derived CDR1 and CDR2 are DFQATT and SNEGSKA (reference sequence). The CDR3 runs 16 residues. The V and J ends lost 0 bases and 7 bases respectively, with 16 bases between them.

V is TRBV20-1 and J is TRBJ2-3, with 10 bases fitting TRBD2. The CDR3 consists of 15 residues. In germline, CDR1 is DFQATT, CDR2 SNEGSKA (reference sequence). J gave up 4 bases and V 1 base, and 5 bases lay outside the gene matches. The CDR3 DNA reads as TGCAGTGCTAGAGCGGGGACTAGCGTGGCAGATACGCAGTATTTT. Translation: CSARAGTSVADTQYF.

This clonotype occurred many times. The chain joins TRBV7-6 to TRBJ1-1; TRBD1 matches at 7 bases. V lost 2 bases to trimming and J lost 7 bases; unmatched junction nucleotides: 7. The CDR3 sequence is 14 residues long. CDR1 is SGHVS, CDR2 FNYEAQ, per germline. CDR3 region: CASSLSPGDSEAFF. The CDR3 bases are TGTGCCAGCAGCTTATCTCCAGGGGACAGTGAAGCTTTCTTT.

This clonotype was seen only a few times. This chain connects TRBV20-1 to TRBJ2-3; no clear D gene. The germline V gene encodes CDR1 DFQATT and CDR2 SNEGSKA (reference sequence). This CDR3 is built from 12 residues. Trimming took 0 bases from V and 4 from J, leaving 5 bases between them. CDR3 DNA: TGCAGTGCTAGAGAAGCCCCAGATACGCAGTATTTT. This encodes CSAREAPDTQYF.

This clonotype was picked up many times. The gene calls are TRBV10-3 and TRBJ1-1; 7 nucleotides line up with TRBD1. Germline V CDR1 and CDR2: ENHRY, SYGVKD. The CDR3 consists of 14 residues. Germline trimming cut 6 bases from V and 1 base from J; bases unmatched to any gene: 5. The CDR3 spells CAIRLTGTNTEAFF. The DNA of the CDR3 is TGTGCCATCAGATTGACAGGGACGAACACTGAAGCTTTCTTT.

A few counts support this clonotype. The chain recombines TRBV20-1 with TRBJ2-5; possibly TRBD1 for D (7 bases). V shed 5 bases and J shed 6 bases, with 22 bases lying between them. The germline gives CDR1 DFQATT, CDR2 SNEGSKA (reference sequence). The CDR3 consists of 15 residues. The CDR3 DNA follows: TGCAGTGCTCCCGGGGGCAGGGGGGCCGGGAAGACCCAGTACTTC. It is translated as CSAPGGRGAGKTQYF.

This clonotype has more than one count but fewer than ten. This rearrangement joins TRBV5-1 to TRBJ2-6; 8 nucleotides match TRBD1. CDR1 and CDR2 from the germline V gene are SGHRS and YFSETQ. Trimming took 1 base from V and 0 from J; bases not matched to a gene: 0. The CDR3 spans 16 residues. The CDR3 region is CASSLTGGSGANVLTF. CDR3 nucleotide sequence: TGCGCCAGCAGCTTGACAGGGGGCTCTGGGGCCAACGTCCTGACTTTC.

This clonotype appeared many times. This rearrangement joins TRBV20-1 to TRBJ2-4; unclear D gene. The CDR3 has 16 residues. With 3 bases removed from V and 0 bases from J, the gap between germline ends came to 15 bases. Germline lookup yields CDR1 DFQATT and CDR2 SNEGSKA (reference sequence). DNA of the CDR3: TGCAGTGCTAGCCGAATCGGGTCCGAAGCCAAAAACATTCAGTACTTC. Its translation: CSASRIGSEAKNIQYF.

This clonotype showed up many times. J is TRBJ2-7 and V is TRBV28; D could derive from TRBD1 or TRBD2 (6 bases each). V was shortened by 2 bases and J by 6 bases, with 11 bases between the two germline ends. This CDR3 is 13 amino acids long. Germline CDR1 and CDR2: MDHEN and SYDVKM. In DNA, the CDR3 is TGTGCCAGCAGTTTAATCGGGGGCCTCGAGCAGTACTTC. Protein: CASSLIGGLEQYF.

This clonotype has a single count. This chain connects TRBV19 to TRBJ2-6, with D unclear. Trimming shortened V by 7 bases and J by 4 bases, and 11 bases separated the two germline ends. The CDR3 contains 14 residues. CDR1 is LNHDA and CDR2 is SQIVND in the germline V gene (reference sequence). In DNA, the CDR3 is TGTGCCAGTAAGGTACCTTCGGGGGCCAACGTCCTGACTTTC. Its protein is CASKVPSGANVLTF.